This TCR beta chain was captured in a study of blood T cell repertoires in COVID-19. The overall study: PBMCs, B-cell-depleted T cells, or T cells were the source of the cDNA or gDNA that made up the material.

The table came from immunoSEQ multiplex PCR; TCRdb's copy has only in-frame clones and leaves some out. The sample consists of some 110,000 clones, 80% to 90% of them appearing once. This TCR was sampled from a man aged 65-85 years who had recovered from COVID-19. Material for sequencing was peripheral blood.

CDR3 coding DNA: TGTGCCAGCAGTTTATCGCGCGGGACAGGCTATTCACCCCTCCACTTT. Its protein is CASSLSRGTGYSPLHF. The V call is TRBV27, the J call TRBJ1-6; 8 bases line up with TRBD1. The length of the CDR3 is 16 residues. Germline V gives CDR1 MNHEY, CDR2 SMNVEV (reference sequence). Trimming at V came to 0 bases and at J to 8 bases, leaving 6 bases not matched to a gene.